This T cell receptor beta chain is from a study of shared clonotypes between healthy human individuals. Some clones are missing from TCRdb's copy, which holds only in-frame ones; the method was immunoSEQ multiplex PCR. The repertoire holds hundreds of thousands of clones, with 73% as singletons. This clone has a single count. This CDR3 is 16 amino acids long. Trimming pared 0 bases from V and 0 bases from J, leaving 8 bases between. Germline values: CDR1 SGHVS, CDR2 FNYEAQ. This TCR was sampled from a woman aged 25 to 39 in good health. The sequenced sample was memory CD4+ T cells sorted from blood. Specified subset: CD45RA-negative fraction. The rearrangement joins TRBV7-6 to TRBJ2-2; D is possibly TRBD1 (6 bases). DNA for the CDR3: TGTGCCAGCAGCTTAGCGGGGGCCGCGAACACCGGGGAGCTGTTTTTT. It is translated as CASSLAGAANTGELFF.